The rows below give T cell receptor beta chains drawn from one sample of a study of blood T cell repertoires in COVID-19. The method was immunoSEQ multiplex PCR; TCRdb's version includes in-frame clones alone and lacks a portion of them. Of about 320,000 clones detected, more than 90% appear once; the ten largest clones hold roughly 2.6%. The sequenced sample consisted of PBMCs or T cells enriched from blood (not recorded which). All receptors derive from a man in his 60s who had recovered from COVID-19. Both conserved end residues are part of each CDR3. Each record gives: clone size, V gene, D gene, J gene, CDR3 protein, CDR3 DNA. The D gene is left open where the match is weak. Size is stated for part of the rows, as once, few or many counts, or as a class when the clone is expanded.

-	TRBV7-2	TRBD1	TRBJ1-6	CASSLRDRGNSPLHF	TGTGCCAGCAGCCTCCGGGACAGGGGAAATTCACCCCTCCACTTT
-	TRBV5-1	TRBD1	TRBJ1-2	CASSLVRGERDGYTF	TGCGCCAGCAGCTTAGTCAGGGGGGAAAGAGATGGCTACACCTTC
-	TRBV18	TRBD2	TRBJ2-5	CASSPLSQRGLQETQYF	TGTGCCAGCTCACCCTTGTCCCAGCGGGGATTGCAAGAGACCCAGTACTTC
few	TRBV3-1/TRBV3-2	TRBD2	TRBJ2-3	CASGSGIIGDTQYF	TGTGCCAGCGGTAGCGGGATCATTGGGGATACGCAGTATTTT
few	TRBV6-1	-	TRBJ1-5	CASSEDKSNLAQPQHF	TGTGCCAGCAGTGAAGACAAGTCGAATCTGGCCCAGCCCCAGCATTTT
-	TRBV11-3	-	TRBJ2-7	CASSLGQGGHYEQYF	TGTGCCAGCAGCTTAGGTCAGGGGGGACACTACGAGCAGTACTTC
once	TRBV5-1	-	TRBJ1-2	CASSRGHLYGYTF	TGCGCCAGCAGCCGGGGACATCTCTATGGCTACACCTTC
-	TRBV7-2	TRBD1	TRBJ1-5	CASSLPTGEKPQHF	TGTGCCAGCAGCTTACCGACAGGGGAAAAGCCCCAGCATTTT
-	TRBV7-2	TRBD1	TRBJ2-3	CASTPGTGSTDTQYF	TGTGCCAGCACCCCCGGGACAGGGAGCACAGATACGCAGTATTTT
-	TRBV7-8	-	TRBJ2-7	CASSLVVTYEQYF	TGTGCCAGCAGCTTAGTCGTTACCTACGAGCAGTACTTC
few	TRBV6-5	TRBD1	TRBJ1-6	CASSYGQDNSPLHF	TGTGCCAGCAGTTACGGACAGGATAATTCACCCCTCCACTTT
-	TRBV5-1	TRBD1	TRBJ1-4	CASSLTGDNEKLFF	TGCGCCAGCAGCTTAACAGGGGACAATGAAAAACTGTTTTTT
-	TRBV3-1/TRBV3-2	TRBD1	TRBJ1-6	CASSQTGPYNSPLHF	TGTGCCAGCAGCCAGACAGGGCCCTATAATTCACCCCTCCACTTT
-	TRBV5-4	TRBD1	TRBJ1-1	CASSLDRGVTEAFF	TGTGCCAGCAGCTTGGACAGGGGGGTAACTGAAGCTTTCTTT
-	TRBV4-2	TRBD2	TRBJ2-3	CASSQETSTRTQYF	TGTGCCAGCAGCCAAGAGACTAGCACGAGGACGCAGTATTTT
-	TRBV5-4	TRBD2	TRBJ2-3	CASSLEGLAGGWSTDTQYF	TGTGCCAGCAGCTTGGAGGGACTAGCGGGGGGGTGGTCCACAGATACGCAGTATTTT
-	TRBV4-1	TRBD1	TRBJ1-2	CASSQVSRGIEGYTF	TGCGCCAGCAGCCAAGTTAGCAGGGGGATAGAGGGCTACACCTTC
-	TRBV6-5	TRBD1	TRBJ1-2	CASSLSIGGVVSYTF	TGTGCCAGTTCCCTTAGTATAGGGGGCGTCGTAAGCTACACCTTC
-	TRBV3-1/TRBV3-2	-	TRBJ2-1	CASSLEGVSYNEQFF	TGTGCCAGCAGCCTCGAAGGGGTGTCCTACAATGAGCAGTTCTTC
-	TRBV19	TRBD1	TRBJ1-1	CASSIGLDRKNTEAFF	TGTGCCAGTAGTATAGGGCTGGACAGGAAGAACACTGAAGCTTTCTTT
-	TRBV9	TRBD1	TRBJ2-7	CASSVAGTGSYEQYF	TGTGCCAGCAGCGTAGCTGGGACAGGATCCTACGAGCAGTACTTC
-	TRBV28	-	TRBJ1-6	CAATTGLATPLHF	TGTGCCGCTACGACAGGTCTAGCTACACCCCTCCACTTT
-	TRBV4-1	-	TRBJ2-7	CASSQEHAGSFYEQYF	TGCGCCAGCAGCCAAGAGCACGCGGGGAGTTTTTACGAGCAGTACTTC
-	TRBV5-1	-	TRBJ2-2	CASSSSGRGSTGELFF	TGCGCCAGCAGCTCGAGCGGAAGGGGGTCTACCGGGGAGCTGTTTTTT
-	TRBV29-1	-	TRBJ1-2	CSVESGLRPLWDGYTF	TGCAGCGTTGAATCGGGATTGAGACCCCTCTGGGATGGCTACACCTTC
-	TRBV19	TRBD1	TRBJ2-2	CASSPRQGVKLNTGELFF	TGTGCCAGTAGTCCGAGACAGGGAGTTAAATTGAACACCGGGGAGCTGTTTTTT
-	TRBV19	-	TRBJ2-5	CASSLDGTRGETQYF	TGTGCCAGTAGTTTGGACGGAACCAGGGGAGAGACCCAGTACTTC
-	TRBV9	TRBD2	TRBJ2-3	CASGSSGSTDTQYF	TGTGCCAGCGGCTCTAGCGGGAGCACAGATACGCAGTATTTT
-	TRBV28	-	TRBJ1-1	CASTFPSKDLTRGTEAFF	TGTGCCAGCACCTTCCCCTCTAAGGATCTGACACGGGGCACTGAAGCTTTCTTT
-	TRBV5-1	TRBD1	TRBJ1-5	CASSAPGTGGPRTGNQPQHF	TGCGCCAGCAGCGCCCCCGGGACAGGGGGACCTCGAACGGGCAATCAGCCCCAGCATTTT
-	TRBV19	-	TRBJ2-5	CASSIVGPETQYF	TGTGCCAGTAGTATAGTCGGTCCGGAGACCCAGTACTTC
-	TRBV5-1	TRBD1	TRBJ1-2	CASSLGTGDYGYTF	TGCGCCAGCAGCTTGGGGACAGGGGACTATGGCTACACCTTC
-	TRBV5-4	-	TRBJ1-2	CASSADKTNYGYTF	TGTGCCAGCAGCGCGGACAAGACTAACTATGGCTACACCTTC
-	TRBV6-1	TRBD2	TRBJ2-7	CASSEAGLAESSYEQYF	TGTGCCAGCAGTGAAGCGGGACTAGCGGAAAGCTCCTACGAGCAGTACTTC
-	TRBV7-9	-	TRBJ2-1	CASSLDEGTNEQFF	TGTGCCAGCAGCTTAGACGAGGGAACCAATGAGCAGTTCTTC